This T cell receptor beta chain was identified during a study of T cell responses to AZD1222 COVID-19 vaccine (dated by TCRdb to the early 2020s). For the study in its entirety: AZD1222 recipients whose second dose came at about 4 weeks and those whose second dose came at about 12 weeks were combined into one group, since spike-specific TCR depth and breadth did not differ between the two schedules. A total of just over 230 trial participants underwent TCR sequencing, of whom 207 had received two doses of AZD1222 and around 25 had received two doses of the MenACWY control vaccine. Trial participants were enrolled by age into 18-55, 56-69 and 70-plus year subgroups, with approximately 150, 28 and 58 TCR-sequenced participants respectively.

The time point label here, explained by the study, means: baseline before first vaccination. Samples from vaccinated people were obtained from the UK trials COV001 and COV002, which included a single-blind randomized controlled phase 2/3 trial of AZD1222 (ChAdOx1 nCoV-19) in healthy adults. Trial participant PBMC samples were collected at day 0 and day 28 after the second dose for TCRbeta chain sequencing. What the research found in general, with its limitations: In the small 56-69-year group, the increase in depth fell short of significance, most likely because of low power. CD4 TCRs associated with the vaccine covered the entire spike protein, and the dominant responses were in regions 160-218 and 743-854. Nearly half of unique spike-specific TCRs reportedly recognized epitopes outside regions mutated in the B.1.351 and B.1.1.7 variants. Only five to seven AZD1222 recipients were SARS-CoV-2 seropositive at baseline, limiting conclusions about previously exposed vaccinees. Because no day 14 peak-response samples were available, the repertoires could be characterized only after the peak T cell response. Participants were mostly white British, with more females than males. The authors suggested clonal diversity may have been underestimated. After two AZD1222 doses, both the breadth and the depth of spike-specific TCRs were significantly higher than at day 0 and than in MenACWY recipients.

Worth noting for this clone: This clone's antigen is unknown. No clone much larger than this one lies a single base away; base qualities are absent.

V is reduced by 3 bases and J by 5 bases, leaving a spacing of 10 bases between them. Its CDR3 holds 13 amino acids, cysteine through phenylalanine. Solely the CDR3 DNA is kept, with 39 bases framed from the first base. Reading the germline V gene gives CDR1 MNHNS and CDR2 SASEGT. The CDR3 regions of human TCRbeta chains were subjected to immunosequencing. In the original analysis: Repertoire TCRs were matched against a reference library of SARS-CoV-2-specific TCRs generated with the MIRA antigen-specificity platform. Breadth meant the fraction of unique TCRs that were SARS-CoV-2-associated, whereas depth meant the fraction of total T cells that were SARS-CoV-2-associated. Using the MIRA data, each spike-specific TCR was mapped to the spike region that the TCR reacts to and placed in a CD4 or CD8 class. Log10-transformed breadth and depth values were compared by one-way ANOVA with Sidak's multiple comparisons tests. TCRdb stores this immuneACCESS table with in-frame sequences only. Part of the clones is absent; in the studies checked, under half of the shortfall reflects unresolved V genes, and no reason is known for the rest. V and J calls and clone size are as listed in that table; D and trimming were resolved from the DNA. The sample includes 90,000 to 150,000 clones, with just under 90% observed a single time. About 4.1% of the sample belongs to the ten largest clones.

The chain couples TRBV6-1 to TRBJ2-5; the D assignment is uncertain and may be TRBD1 or TRBD2, with 5 bases supporting each. Specimen: peripheral blood, collected on day 0 of AZD1222 vaccination. The TCR was taken from an adult in good health. The sequenced DNA: TGTGCCAGCAGTGACCCGGGGCTGGAGACCCAGTACTTC. Its product reads: CASSDPGLETQYF.